The 3 T cell receptor beta chains listed next were all sequenced from one sample in a study of T cells in Graves' hyperthyroidism and ophthalmopathy. RNA transcripts yielded amplified TCR beta CDR3 regions. The TCR CDR3 was amplified in a first-round RT-PCR using the HTBI primer set. MiXCR, run by TCRdb on the multiplex PCR reads, gives a single entry per CDR3 protein. The profile shows 480,000 or so distinct CDR3 sequences, around 15% of them singletons. Sequencing input: blood. All receptors derive from a young woman with Graves' hyperthyroidism.

This clonotype appeared many times. V usage is TRBV30 and J usage is TRBJ2-3, with D possibly called TRBD1 or TRBD2 (5 bases each). CDR1 is GTSNPN and CDR2 is SVGIG in the germline V gene (reference sequence). This CDR3 has 12 amino acids. V lost 4 bases to trimming and J lost 8 bases, with 13 bases between them. CDR3 DNA sequence: TGTGCCTGGACTGGGGGAGTGGGTACGCAGTATTTT. Protein: CAWTGGVGTQYF.

The sample holds many counts of this clonotype. This chain uses TRBV11-2 with TRBJ1-2, with D possibly TRBD1 on 5 matching bases. Germline V gives CDR1 SGHAT, CDR2 FQNNGV. The CDR3 has 13 residues. The V end lost 4 bases, the J end lost 7 bases, and 13 bases lay between the germline ends. CDR3 amino acids: CASSSIRALGYTF. CDR3 nucleotides: TGTGCCAGCAGCTCCATCAGGGCTCTTGGCTACACCTTC.

This clonotype showed up just a few times. This rearrangement joins TRBV19 to TRBJ2-1; possible D gene TRBD2, 5 bases. Germline-derived CDR1 and CDR2 are LNHDA and SQIVND (reference sequence). The length of the CDR3 is 18 residues. Between the trimmed V and J ends, which lost 3 bases and 8 bases, there was a span of 26 bases. CDR3 in amino acids: CASSIGPGNGLGYDEQFF. The CDR3 DNA reads TGTGCCAGTAGTATCGGGCCGGGTAACGGACTGGGGTATGATGAGCAGTTCTTC.